This T cell receptor beta chain was retrieved from a study of radiotherapy plus CTLA-4 blockade in lung cancer. Across the study: For 18% of patients, objective responses occurred, and around 31% had disease control. General study points: Blood TCR clones of tumor origin expanded after radiotherapy plus ipilimumab. Interferon-beta and early blood T cell clone dynamics reportedly predicted response best.

Those with chemo-refractory metastatic non-small-cell lung cancer were treated with focal radiation combined with CTLA-4 blockade using ipilimumab. In regard to this clone: Its antigen is unidentified.

Sequencing used immunoSEQ multiplex PCR; TCRdb keeps in-frame clones, though not all of them. The sample has tens of thousands of clones; about four fifths are singletons. Germline CDR1 SGHNT, CDR2 YYREEE (reference sequence). V dropped 2 bases and J dropped 6; count of bases not matched to a gene: 4. The length of the CDR3 is 13 residues. The clonotype was recovered from a human donor with non-small cell lung cancer who had stable disease on radiotherapy plus ipilimumab. V and J are TRBV5-4 and TRBJ2-7, with 8 bases matching TRBD1. The material was peripheral blood, obtained from a patient treated with radiotherapy plus ipilimumab. This chain's CDR3 is CASSLTGGVEQYF. The CDR3 DNA reads as TGTGCCAGCAGCTTAACAGGGGGTGTCGAGCAGTACTTC. The full variable domain, completed using reference TRBV5-4 and TRBJ2-7, is ETGVTQSPTHLIKTRGQQVTLRCSSQSGHNTVSWYQQALGQGPQFIFQYYREEENGRGNFPPRFSGLQFPNYSSELNVNALELDDSALYLCASSLTGGVEQYFGPGTRLTVT.